The text below deals with one TCR beta chain. These data belong to a study of blood T cell repertoires in COVID-19. Study details: The samples span acute and convalescent COVID-19 from the United States, Italy and Spain. The analysed material was cDNA or gDNA that came from T cells, B-cell-depleted T cells, or PBMCs.

This CDR3 comprises 15 residues. CDR1 SEHNR and CDR2 FQNEAQ come from the germline V gene (reference sequence). The V gene lost 2 bases and the J gene lost 0 bases, with 11 bases spanning the gap. The protocol was immunoSEQ multiplex PCR, while the TCRdb copy is restricted to in-frame clones and leaves out a portion. The sample lists nearly 250,000 clones; about 80% were seen once. Sequencing was performed on peripheral blood. The sequence was collected from a woman over 75 with acute or convalescent COVID-19. This rearrangement joins TRBV7-9 to TRBJ2-7, with D hard to call. CDR3 DNA: TGTGCCAGCAGCTTAAGCCAGGTACTCTCCTACGAGCAGTACTTC. Its protein product is CASSLSQVLSYEQYF.